A selection of T cell receptor beta chains follows, all from one sample in a study of T cells in Graves' hyperthyroidism and ophthalmopathy. TCRdb analysed the multiplex PCR reads with MiXCR anew, one entry per CDR3 protein. Among 500,000 to 650,000 distinct CDR3 sequences listed, just under 20% were seen once. The specimen was blood. The source of these receptors is a man aged 35-49 years with Graves' ophthalmopathy. Both conserved end residues are part of each CDR3. A D gene is named only where the DNA matches it firmly. Some rows mark clone size as missing; the rest say once, few, many or name a class of expanded clone.

v_gene	d_gene	abundance	j_gene	CDR3aa	CDR3nt
TRBV6-1	.	.	TRBJ2-7	CASRTRREQYF	TGTGCCAGCAGAACCCGGAGGGAGCAGTACTTC
TRBV7-3	.	many	TRBJ2-2	CASSLIATPGGELFF	TGTGCCAGCAGCCTAATAGCCACCCCCGGCGGGGAGCTGTTTTTT
TRBV3-1	.	many	TRBJ2-3	CASSQSIAATDTQYF	TGTGCCAGCAGCCAATCAATAGCGGCCACAGATACGCAGTATTTT
TRBV5-6	.	many	TRBJ1-1	CASSLIEANTEAFF	TGTGCCAGCAGCTTAATCGAGGCGAACACTGAAGCTTTCTTT
TRBV6-2/TRBV6-3	.	many	TRBJ2-7	CASRQHHMFYEQYF	TGTGCCAGCAGACAGCACCACATGTTCTACGAGCAGTACTTC
TRBV20-1	TRBD2	few	TRBJ2-2	CSASGWTSGRNTGELFF	TGCAGTGCTAGTGGGTGGACTAGCGGGCGGAACACCGGGGAGCTGTTTTTT
TRBV27	.	few	TRBJ1-4	CASSREYIGKLFF	TGTGCCAGCAGCCGCGAATATATCGGAAAACTGTTTTTT
TRBV20-1	TRBD2	.	TRBJ2-2	CSATRPTSGGAAGGELFF	TGCAGTGCGACCCGTCCGACTAGCGGGGGGGCCGCGGGCGGGGAGCTGTTTTTT
TRBV7-6	TRBD1	few	TRBJ2-7	CASSLTGGMHEQYF	TGTGCCAGCAGCTTAACAGGGGGGATGCACGAGCAGTACTTC
TRBV30	.	many	TRBJ1-6	CAWSASRSLSSYNSPLHF	TGTGCCTGGAGTGCCTCTCGGAGCCTGAGCTCCTATAATTCACCCCTCCACTTT
TRBV7-8	TRBD2	.	TRBJ2-7	CASSSGGREEFTYEQYF	TGTGCCAGCAGCTCCGGCGGGAGGGAGGAGTTCACCTACGAGCAGTACTTC
TRBV12-3/TRBV12-4	.	.	TRBJ1-4	CASSFSGLATNEKLFF	TGTGCCAGCAGTTTCTCCGGGCTCGCAACTAATGAAAAACTGTTTTTT
TRBV11-2	TRBD1	.	TRBJ2-7	CASSHDWTGSVYEQYF	TGTGCCAGCAGCCACGATTGGACAGGGTCAGTCTACGAGCAGTACTTC
TRBV11-2	TRBD1	.	TRBJ2-5	CASSSGDSSETQYF	TGTGCCAGCAGCTCCGGGGACAGCAGCGAGACCCAGTACTTC
TRBV6-1	TRBD2	few	TRBJ2-3	CASSSFGGSTDTQYF	TGTGCCAGCAGTTCCTTCGGGGGGAGCACAGATACGCAGTATTTT
TRBV9	TRBD2	.	TRBJ2-1	CASSVGLAGTGNEQFF	TGTGCCAGCAGCGTTGGACTAGCGGGCACTGGGAATGAGCAGTTCTTC
TRBV20-1	TRBD2	.	TRBJ2-3	CSARVASGYTDTQYF	TGCAGTGCTAGAGTGGCTAGCGGATACACGGATACGCAGTATTTT
TRBV10-3	.	few	TRBJ1-5	CAISDKGGNQPQHF	TGTGCCATCAGTGACAAAGGGGGGAATCAGCCCCAGCATTTT
TRBV27	TRBD1	few	TRBJ1-5	CASYRLMGQGPYSNQPQHF	TGTGCCAGCTACCGACTTATGGGACAGGGGCCTTATAGCAATCAGCCCCAGCATTTT
TRBV6-1	.	.	TRBJ1-4	CASRETGEKLFF	TGTGCCAGCAGGGAAACAGGAGAAAAACTGTTTTTT
TRBV19	TRBD1	.	TRBJ1-5	CASSTPPGTGSGQPQHF	TGTGCCAGTAGTACCCCCCCCGGGACAGGGTCTGGGCAGCCCCAGCATTTT
TRBV19	.	.	TRBJ1-5	CASSDSIPVGNQPQHF	TGTGCCAGTAGTGACTCCATCCCCGTGGGCAATCAGCCCCAGCATTTT
TRBV20-1	TRBD2	.	TRBJ2-5	CSAAGTSGRAGETQYF	TGCAGTGCTGCCGGGACTAGCGGGAGGGCCGGAGAGACCCAGTACTTC
TRBV5-1	.	many	TRBJ2-1	CASSSGSNSYNEQFF	TGCGCCAGCAGCTCGGGGAGCAACTCCTACAATGAGCAGTTCTTC
TRBV6-1	.	.	TRBJ2-3	CASSPLAGYFGSTDTQYF	TGTGCCAGCAGCCCCTTGGCGGGATACTTCGGCAGCACAGATACGCAGTATTTT
TRBV20-1	.	few	TRBJ1-6	CSASQPPLHF	TGCAGTGCTAGTCAGCCACCCCTCCACTTT
TRBV11-2	TRBD2	.	TRBJ2-3	CASGYPPTGTSGFTDTQYF	TGTGCCAGCGGATACCCCCCTACCGGGACTAGCGGGTTCACAGATACGCAGTATTTT
TRBV20-1	TRBD1	many	TRBJ2-7	CSARGRGQGAREQYF	TGCAGTGCTAGGGGGAGGGGACAGGGGGCGCGGGAGCAGTACTTC
TRBV11-2	.	many	TRBJ1-3	CASSPLKGFGNTIYF	TGTGCCAGCAGCCCTCTTAAGGGTTTTGGAAACACCATATATTTT
TRBV7-8	.	.	TRBJ2-7	CASSSATGEQYF	TGTGCCAGCAGCTCCGCTACCGGGGAGCAGTACTTC
TRBV3-1	TRBD1	.	TRBJ1-2	CASSQGDRGGYTF	TGTGCCAGCAGCCAAGGGGACAGAGGGGGCTACACCTTC
TRBV27	TRBD2	once	TRBJ2-1	CASSTGTSAHEQFF	TGTGCCAGCAGCACCGGGACTAGCGCGCATGAGCAGTTCTTC
TRBV2	TRBD1	many	TRBJ2-2	CASSEAVRGPGELFF	TGTGCCAGCAGTGAAGCGGTGAGGGGGCCCGGGGAGCTGTTTTTT
TRBV12-3/TRBV12-4	.	many	TRBJ2-3	CASTPESAGSSDTQYF	TGTGCCAGCACCCCGGAGTCAGCGGGTAGTTCAGATACGCAGTATTTT
TRBV19	TRBD1	.	TRBJ2-7	CASKTGGTYEQYF	TGTGCCAGTAAGACAGGGGGGACCTACGAGCAGTACTTC
TRBV6-1	.	few	TRBJ2-6	CASSLGPRLDSGANVLTF	TGTGCCAGCAGTTTAGGCCCAAGACTGGACTCTGGGGCCAACGTCCTGACTTTC
TRBV28	.	many	TRBJ2-7	CASSTEGGSYEQYF	TGTGCCAGCAGTACCGAGGGGGGATCCTACGAGCAGTACTTC
TRBV20-1	.	few	TRBJ2-5	CSARAGGRGETQYF	TGCAGTGCTAGAGCCGGGGGTCGCGGAGAGACCCAGTACTTC
TRBV20-1	.	.	TRBJ2-7	CSARGTVSYEQYF	TGCAGTGCTAGAGGGACGGTCTCCTACGAGCAGTACTTC
TRBV20-1	.	few	TRBJ2-5	CSAPLGWETQYF	TGCAGTGCTCCCCTTGGATGGGAGACCCAGTACTTC
TRBV28	TRBD1	few	TRBJ2-1	CASSLTPTGSEQFF	TGTGCCAGCAGTCTCACGCCGACAGGGTCTGAGCAGTTCTTC
TRBV3-1	.	few	TRBJ1-1	CANSQRNTEAFF	TGTGCCAACAGCCAACGGAACACTGAAGCTTTCTTT
TRBV7-9	.	.	TRBJ2-5	CASSLTRDKETQYF	TGTGCCAGCAGCCTAACTAGGGACAAAGAGACCCAGTACTTC
TRBV6-1	.	.	TRBJ2-5	CASSARDREGTQYF	TGTGCCAGCAGTGCGCGGGACCGCGAGGGGACCCAGTACTTC
TRBV2	.	few	TRBJ2-3	CAVGAGQSSDTQYF	TGTGCCGTAGGGGCAGGCCAGTCTTCAGATACGCAGTATTTT
TRBV12-3/TRBV12-4	TRBD1	many	TRBJ1-3	CASSDTGTGGGNTIYF	TGTGCCAGCAGTGACACCGGGACAGGGGGCGGAAACACCATATATTTT
TRBV3-1	.	many	TRBJ2-3	CASSRGDFTDTQYF	TGTGCCAGCAGCCGAGGGGACTTTACAGATACGCAGTATTTT
TRBV24-1	TRBD1	few	TRBJ2-3	CATSDRDRGDTQYF	TGTGCCACCAGTGACCGGGACAGGGGTGATACGCAGTATTTT
TRBV28	.	.	TRBJ2-1	CASSHNEQLF	TGTGCCAGCAGCCACAATGAGCAGCTCTTC
TRBV5-4	TRBD2	few	TRBJ2-1	CASSPTGGGRINEQFF	TGTGCCAGCAGCCCAACGGGGGGAGGCCGGATCAATGAGCAGTTCTTC
TRBV7-9	.	few	TRBJ1-1	CASNPGGYTEAFF	TGTGCCAGCAATCCAGGAGGCTACACTGAAGCTTTCTTT
TRBV7-6	.	.	TRBJ2-5	CASSLASGLAAQYF	TGTGCCAGCAGCTTAGCATCTGGGCTCGCGGCCCAGTACTTC
TRBV9	.	.	TRBJ2-2	CASSLSPGYANTGELFF	TGTGCCAGCAGCCTCAGCCCGGGCTACGCGAACACCGGGGAGCTGTTTTTT
TRBV11-2	TRBD2	few	TRBJ2-7	CASSREERSYEQYF	TGTGCCAGCTCCCGGGAGGAGCGCTCCTACGAGCAGTACTTC
TRBV7-6	.	.	TRBJ2-7	CASSLTGSDYEQYF	TGTGCCAGCAGTTTAACAGGGTCCGACTACGAGCAGTACTTC
TRBV20-1	.	.	TRBJ2-5	CSPRNQGLEETQYF	TGCAGTCCAAGAAACCAGGGGTTGGAAGAGACCCAGTACTTC
TRBV7-6	.	few	TRBJ1-6	CASSLGVGASPLHF	TGTGCCAGCAGCTTAGGTGTTGGGGCCTCACCCCTCCACTTT
TRBV12-3/TRBV12-4	.	few	TRBJ2-4	CASRLTGVAKNIQYF	TGTGCCAGCAGATTGACAGGAGTAGCCAAAAACATTCAGTACTTC
TRBV2	TRBD2	many	TRBJ2-3	CASSGTSGRAGTDTQYF	TGTGCCAGCAGTGGGACTAGCGGGAGGGCCGGAACAGATACGCAGTATTTT
TRBV20-1	.	few	TRBJ1-5	CSARDLVYSNQPQHF	TGCAGTGCTAGAGATCTAGTCTATAGCAATCAGCCCCAGCATTTT